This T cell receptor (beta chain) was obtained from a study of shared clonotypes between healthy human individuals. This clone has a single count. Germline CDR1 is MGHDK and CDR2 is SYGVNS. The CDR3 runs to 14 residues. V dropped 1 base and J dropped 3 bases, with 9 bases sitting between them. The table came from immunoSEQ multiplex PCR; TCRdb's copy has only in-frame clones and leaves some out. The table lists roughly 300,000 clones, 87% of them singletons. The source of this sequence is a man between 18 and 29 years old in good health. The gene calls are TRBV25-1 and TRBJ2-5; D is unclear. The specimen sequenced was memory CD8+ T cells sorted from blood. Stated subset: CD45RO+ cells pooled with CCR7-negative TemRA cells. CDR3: CASSESYNEETQYF. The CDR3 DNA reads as TGTGCCAGCAGTGAATCGTATAACGAAGAGACCCAGTACTTC.